These 8 T cell receptor beta chains came from one sample sequenced in a study of blood T cell repertoires in COVID-19. Clones were sequenced by immunoSEQ multiplex PCR, and TCRdb holds only the in-frame ones, with some missing. Of 110,000 to 150,000 clones detected, more than 75% appear once; the ten largest clones hold roughly 10%. The source material was PBMCs or T cells enriched from blood (not recorded which). Receptors originate from a man aged 55 to 69 who had recovered from COVID-19.

The chain joins TRBV4-2 to TRBJ2-7, with TRBD2 matching 10 bases. The V and J ends lost 6 bases and 4 bases, in that order; junction bases with no gene match: 6. The CDR3 totals 14 residues. Germline values: CDR1 LGHNA, CDR2 YNFKEQ. CDR3 bases: TGTGCCAGCAGTGAGCGGGAGGGAAGATACGAGCAGTACTTC. It yields the protein CASSEREGRYEQYF.

The rearrangement links TRBV4-1 to TRBJ2-3, with 7 bases that match TRBD1. Losses at the gene ends were 0 bases for V and 7 bases for J; bases not matched to a gene: 7. The CDR3 loop spans 15 amino acids. CDR1 is MGHRA, CDR2 YSYEKL, per germline. CDR3: CASSQDGTEGNTQYF. The CDR3 DNA is TGCGCCAGCAGCCAAGACGGGACAGAGGGAAATACGCAGTATTTT.

This clone was observed a single time. CDR3 sequence: CASSFPGSGNQPQHF. DNA of the CDR3: TGTGCCAGCAGTTTTCCCGGGTCTGGCAATCAGCCCCAGCATTTT. The chain is built from TRBV28 and TRBJ1-5; D not certain. The CDR3 covers 15 residues. Germline loops: CDR1 MDHEN, CDR2 SYDVKM. V lost 3 bases and J lost 2, with 11 bases in between.

The chain has TRBV2 and TRBJ1-5; no clear D. The CDR3 totals 13 residues. CDR1 and CDR2 from the germline V gene are SNHLY and FYNNEI. Trimming shortened V by 6 bases and J by 4 bases, and 10 bases separated the two germline ends. The CDR3, as DNA: TGTGCCAGCAGCGACTCGGTTAATCAGCCCCAGCATTTT. Translating it yields CASSDSVNQPQHF.

V is TRBV3-1 (or the pseudogene TRBV3-2) and J is TRBJ1-3; the D is unclear. The CDR3 is made up of 15 amino acids. Germline V CDR1 and CDR2: LGHDT, YNNKEL (reference sequence). Trimming left V 7 bases short and J 0 bases short, with 13 bases between. CDR3 amino acids: CASTTSTTSGNTIYF. The CDR3 DNA sequence: TGTGCCAGCACGACGAGCACTACCTCTGGAAACACCATATATTTT.

The genes are TRBV2 and TRBJ1-2; D uncertain. V was cut by 4 bases and J by 4 bases, with 7 bases left in between. The CDR3 length is 12 residues. Germline V gives CDR1 SNHLY, CDR2 FYNNEI. The CDR3 DNA follows: TGTGCCAGCAGTGGACCGGGCTATGGCTACACCTTC. Translated: CASSGPGYGYTF.

The chain recombines TRBV12-3 or TRBV12-4 with TRBJ1-2, with a possible D match to TRBD1 (6 bases). The CDR3 is 13 residues long. Between the trimmed V and J ends, which lost 6 bases and 4 bases, there was a span of 12 bases. CDR3 in DNA: TGTGCCAGCAGCCCTGACAGGCTCTATGGCTACACCTTC. This sequence encodes CASSPDRLYGYTF.

The chain employs TRBV7-9 and TRBJ1-1, with TRBD1 matching over 7 bases. CDR3 length: 13 residues. V lost 4 bases to trimming and J lost 1 base; unmatched junction nucleotides: 0. The germline CDR1 and CDR2 sequences are SEHNR and FQNEAQ (reference sequence). The CDR3 loop is CASSWTGNTEAFF. The DNA for the CDR3 is TGTGCCAGCAGCTGGACAGGGAACACTGAAGCTTTCTTT.